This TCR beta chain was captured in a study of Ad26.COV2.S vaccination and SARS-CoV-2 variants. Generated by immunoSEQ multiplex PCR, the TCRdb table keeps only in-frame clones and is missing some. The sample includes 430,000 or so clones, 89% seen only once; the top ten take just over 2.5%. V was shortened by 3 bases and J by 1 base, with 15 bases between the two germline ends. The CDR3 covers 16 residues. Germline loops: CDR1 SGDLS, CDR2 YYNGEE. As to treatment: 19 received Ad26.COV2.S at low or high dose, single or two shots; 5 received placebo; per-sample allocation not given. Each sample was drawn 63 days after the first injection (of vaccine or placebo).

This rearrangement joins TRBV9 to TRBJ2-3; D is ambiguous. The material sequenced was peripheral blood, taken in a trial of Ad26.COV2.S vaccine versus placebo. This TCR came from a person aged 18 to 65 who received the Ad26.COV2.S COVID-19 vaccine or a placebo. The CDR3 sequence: CASSARFRGGTDTQYF. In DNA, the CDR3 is TGTGCCAGCAGCGCCCGTTTCCGCGGAGGCACAGATACGCAGTATTTT.